The next 29 T cell receptor beta chains were all read from a single sample in a study of T cell changes during pregnancy in multiple sclerosis. Using immunoSEQ multiplex PCR, the repertoire was profiled, and TCRdb retains in-frame clones only, with some absent. Altogether about 120,000 clones are present, approximately 93% being singletons, with the ten largest covering around 6%. This specimen consisted of peripheral blood, obtained before pregnancy. These receptors came from a female donor with multiple sclerosis, enrolled in a pregnancy study.

J is TRBJ2-5 and V is TRBV28; TRBD2 aligns across 10 bases. The germline V gene has CDR1 MDHEN and CDR2 SYDVKM. The CDR3 length is 16 residues. J was trimmed by 2 bases and V by 2 bases; bases with no gene match: 5. The CDR3 DNA follows: TGTGCCAGCAGTTTAAAAGCGGGAGGGAGGCAAGAGACCCAGTACTTC. Its translation is CASSLKAGGRQETQYF.

The rearrangement joins TRBV5-8 to TRBJ2-4; 7 bases are shared with TRBD1. J was trimmed by 0 bases and V by 4 bases; bases with no gene match: 13. The CDR3 sequence is 18 residues long. Germline CDR1 SGHTS, CDR2 YDEGEE. This CDR3 is CASSITGTVVLAKNIQYF. In nucleotides, the CDR3 is TGTGCCAGCAGCATAACCGGGACAGTCGTTCTAGCCAAAAACATTCAGTACTTC.

The chain uses TRBV5-4 and TRBJ2-2, with 13 bases identical to TRBD2. V was clipped by 4 bases and J by 7 bases; unmatched bases: 7. Looked up from germline, CDR1 is SGHNT and CDR2 is YYREEE (reference sequence). CDR3 size: 16 residues. The CDR3 reads CASSKGLAGIIGELFF. Written as DNA, the CDR3 is TGTGCCAGCAGCAAGGGACTAGCGGGAATAATCGGGGAGCTGTTTTTT.

The gene calls are TRBV7-9 and TRBJ2-1, with D perhaps TRBD2 (6 bases). There are 14 residues in the CDR3. In germline, CDR1 is SEHNR, CDR2 FQNEAQ (reference sequence). V was trimmed by 5 bases and J by 0 bases, leaving 8 bases between them. The CDR3 nucleotides read TGTGCCAGCAGCGGGACTTACTCCTACAATGAGCAGTTCTTC. Amino acids: CASSGTYSYNEQFF. Full variable domain (outside the CDR3, taken from reference TRBV7-9 and TRBJ2-1): DTGVSQNPRHKITKRGQNVTFRCDPISEHNRLYWYRQTLGQGPEFLTYFQNEAQLEKSRLLSDRFSAERPKGSFSTLEIQRTEQGDSAMYLCASSGTYSYNEQFFGPGTRLTVL.

CDR3 sequence (DNA): TGTGCCAGCAGCTTGTGGGCCGGGACAGATGACACTGAAGCTTTCTTT. This encodes CASSLWAGTDDTEAFF. V and J are TRBV7-9 and TRBJ1-1, with 7 bases identical to TRBD1. The germline CDR1 and CDR2 sequences are SEHNR and FQNEAQ (reference sequence). Trimming cost V 3 bases and J 3 bases; bases outside gene matches: 10. This CDR3 contains 16 residues. Based on the CDR3 plus reference TRBV7-9 and TRBJ1-1, the full variable domain is DTGVSQNPRHKITKRGQNVTFRCDPISEHNRLYWYRQTLGQGPEFLTYFQNEAQLEKSRLLSDRFSAERPKGSFSTLEIQRTEQGDSAMYLCASSLWAGTDDTEAFFGQGTRLTVV.

V and J are TRBV5-4 and TRBJ1-1, with D hard to call. This CDR3 is 13 amino acids long. Germline-derived CDR1 and CDR2 are SGHNT and YYREEE (reference sequence). V lost 2 bases to trimming and J lost 1 base, with 6 bases between them. The CDR3 sequence is CASSFGPNTEAFF. DNA of the CDR3: TGTGCCAGCAGCTTTGGGCCGAACACTGAAGCTTTCTTT.

V gene TRBV5-4 combines with J gene TRBJ1-1, with TRBD1 matching 7 bases. The CDR3 is 15 residues long. Trimming cost V 4 bases and J 1 base; bases outside gene matches: 7. The V gene's germline CDR1 is SGHNT and CDR2 YYREEE (reference sequence). CDR3 in amino acids: CASSRQGPANTEAFF. The CDR3 DNA follows: TGTGCCAGCAGCCGACAGGGCCCTGCGAACACTGAAGCTTTCTTT. Combining the CDR3 with reference TRBV5-4 and TRBJ1-1 gives the whole variable domain ETGVTQSPTHLIKTRGQQVTLRCSSQSGHNTVSWYQQALGQGPQFIFQYYREEENGRGNFPPRFSGLQFPNYSSELNVNALELDDSALYLCASSRQGPANTEAFFGQGTRLTVV.

The chain uses TRBV15 and TRBJ1-4; perhaps TRBD1 as D (6 bases). There are 18 residues in the CDR3. The germline gives CDR1 LNHNV, CDR2 YYDKDF (reference sequence). The V gene lost 8 bases and the J gene lost 4 bases, with 26 bases spanning the gap. In DNA, the CDR3 is TGTGCCACCGTCGGCGGTCAGGGGACCGCTTCTGGTAATGAAAAACTGTTTTTT. It encodes CATVGGQGTASGNEKLFF.

This sequence joins TRBV5-1 and TRBJ2-7, with 11 bases matching TRBD2. Looked up from germline, CDR1 is SGHRS and CDR2 is YFSETQ. Trimming took 4 bases from V and 2 from J; bases not matched to a gene: 2. The CDR3 is made up of 14 amino acids. CDR3 in amino acids: CASSRTSGPYEQYF. CDR3 coding DNA: TGCGCCAGCAGCCGGACTAGCGGGCCCTACGAGCAGTACTTC.

The rearrangement joins TRBV6-4 to TRBJ1-6, with D tentatively TRBD1 (6 bases). The CDR3 spans 15 residues. The V gene lost 5 bases and the J gene lost 0 bases, with 8 bases spanning the gap. The germline CDR1 and CDR2 sequences are MRHNA and SNTAGT. CDR3 sequence (DNA): TGTGCCAGCAGTTTGGACAGCTCCTATAATTCACCCCTCCACTTT. Translated: CASSLDSSYNSPLHF.

The chain recombines TRBV5-1 with TRBJ2-1, with D possibly matching TRBD1 (6 bases). The CDR3 loop spans 15 amino acids. Trimming shortened V by 0 bases and J by 2 bases, and 9 bases separated the two germline ends. Germline V gives CDR1 SGHRS, CDR2 YFSETQ. CDR3 bases: TGCGCCAGCAGCTTGGGCGACAGGACCTACAATGAGCAGTTCTTC. This sequence encodes CASSLGDRTYNEQFF.

The chain couples TRBV27 to TRBJ2-1, with D tentatively TRBD2 (6 bases). Between the trimmed V and J ends, which lost 2 bases and 5 bases, there was a span of 13 bases. The CDR3 loop spans 15 amino acids. Germline V CDR1 and CDR2: MNHEY, SMNVEV (reference sequence). The DNA for the CDR3 is TGTGCCAGCAGTTTAACCCTCTTAGCGGACAATGAGCAGTTCTTC. As protein: CASSLTLLADNEQFF.

V gene TRBV7-8 combines with J gene TRBJ2-3, with TRBD2 matching 9 bases. This CDR3 is built from 16 residues. With 6 bases clipped from V and 6 bases from J, the junction kept 13 bases outside the gene matches. CDR1 SGHVS and CDR2 FQNEAQ come from the germline V gene. The CDR3 DNA is TGTGCCAGCAGGAAGACAGGCGGGGGGGCCGGGGATACGCAGTATTTT. Its translation: CASRKTGGGAGDTQYF.

The chain uses TRBV5-1 and TRBJ2-5, with 7 bases matching TRBD1. In germline, CDR1 is SGHRS, CDR2 YFSETQ. This CDR3 is built from 13 residues. The trim removed 5 bases at V and 3 bases at J, leaving 4 bases unmatched. The CDR3 coding sequence is TGCGCCAGCAGACCCGGGACAGAAGAGACCCAGTACTTC. Its protein product is CASRPGTEETQYF.

The rearrangement links TRBV6-5 to TRBJ1-2, with TRBD1 identical over 7 bases. Looked up from germline, CDR1 is MNHEY and CDR2 is SVGAGI. The CDR3 covers 12 residues. Trimming removed 6 bases from V and 5 bases from J; junction bases left unmatched: 3. CDR3 DNA: TGTGCCAGCAGACAGACAGGGTATGGCTACACCTTC. Protein sequence: CASRQTGYGYTF.

Here the CDR3 reads CASSLWLGSGTPRAYEQYF. CDR3 DNA sequence: TGTGCCAGCAGCTTATGGCTTGGTAGCGGGACGCCGAGGGCCTACGAGCAGTACTTC. The chain carries TRBV11-2 and TRBJ2-7, with 8 nucleotides matching TRBD2. This CDR3 is built from 19 residues. The germline V gene encodes CDR1 SGHAT and CDR2 FQNNGV. Unmatched junction bases numbered 17, after V lost 2 bases and J lost 2 bases. Supplemented by reference TRBV11-2 and TRBJ2-7, the full variable domain reads EAGVAQSPRYKIIEKRQSVAFWCNPISGHATLYWYQQILGQGPKLLIQFQNNGVVDDSQLPKDRFSAERLKGVDSTLKIQPAKLEDSAVYLCASSLWLGSGTPRAYEQYFGPGTRLTVT.

The rearrangement links TRBV28 to TRBJ2-5; D is uncertain. V lost 6 bases, J lost 5 bases, and 7 bases lay in between. Looked up from germline, CDR1 is MDHEN and CDR2 is SYDVKM. The CDR3 is made up of 11 amino acids. This CDR3 is CASSYKETQYF. The DNA of the CDR3 is TGTGCCAGCAGCTATAAGGAGACCCAGTACTTC.

This chain connects TRBV28 to TRBJ1-2; TRBD1 agrees at 9 bases. The CDR3 is made up of 15 amino acids. Germline V gene sequence: CDR1 MDHEN, CDR2 SYDVKM. J lost 4 bases, V lost 2 bases, and 5 bases had no gene match. The CDR3 is CASSLKDRGFYGYTF. CDR3 in DNA: TGTGCCAGCAGTTTAAAGGACAGGGGATTCTATGGCTACACCTTC.

The chain carries TRBV27 and TRBJ2-3; D is ambiguous. Germline V gene data show CDR1 as MNHEY and CDR2 as SMNVEV (reference sequence). Trimming cost V 5 bases and J 0 bases, with 6 bases left between them. The CDR3 has 13 amino acids. The CDR3 DNA reads as TGTGCCAGCAGTCCTCCCAGCACAGATACGCAGTATTTT. It encodes CASSPPSTDTQYF.

The chain joins TRBV11-2 to TRBJ1-4; 7 positions match TRBD1. The length of the CDR3 is 13 residues. Germline V CDR1 and CDR2: SGHAT, FQNNGV. V shed 5 bases and J 4 bases; nucleotides not matched to a gene: 1. The CDR3 is CASSGTVNEKLFF. CDR3 in DNA: TGTGCCAGCAGCGGGACAGTTAATGAAAAACTGTTTTTT.

The chain is built from TRBV5-1 and TRBJ2-1; the match to TRBD2 covers 14 bases. CDR3 size: 16 residues. After removal of 3 bases from V and 5 bases from J, the junction contained 4 bases not matched to a gene. CDR1 and CDR2 from the germline V gene are SGHRS and YFSETQ. The CDR3 nucleotides read TGCGCCAGCAGCTGGGGACTAGCGGGGGCCGACAATGAGCAGTTCTTC. This translates into CASSWGLAGADNEQFF.

The chain joins TRBV28 to TRBJ1-1; weak D call: TRBD1 (6 bases). The germline CDR1 and CDR2 sequences are MDHEN and SYDVKM. Trimming took 8 bases from V and 2 from J, leaving 9 bases between them. CDR3 length: 12 residues. CDR3 in amino acids: CASQQGNTEAFF. CDR3 bases: TGTGCCAGCCAACAGGGTAACACTGAAGCTTTCTTT.

The chain employs TRBV2 and TRBJ2-3; maybe TRBD2 (6 bases). The germline CDR1 and CDR2 sequences are SNHLY and FYNNEI. The CDR3 is 15 residues long. Trimming removed 4 bases at V and 0 bases at J, with 11 bases between. CDR3 residues: CASSVGGMSTDTQYF. The CDR3 nucleotides read TGTGCCAGCAGTGTTGGCGGGATGAGCACAGATACGCAGTATTTT. Combining the CDR3 with reference TRBV2 and TRBJ2-3 gives the whole variable domain EPEVTQTPSHQVTQMGQEVILRCVPISNHLYFYWYRQILGQKVEFLVSFYNNEISEKSEIFDDQFSVERPDGSNFTLKIRSTKLEDSAMYFCASSVGGMSTDTQYFGPGTRLTVL.

Only one count was recorded for this clone. Other DNA sequences of this sample code for an identical CDR3. This chain uses TRBV7-3 with TRBJ2-7, with a tentative D call TRBD2 (7 bases). The CDR3 covers 15 residues. V was trimmed by 4 bases and J by 4 bases, leaving 17 bases between them. Germline values: CDR1 SGHTA, CDR2 FQGTGA. The CDR3 spells CASSSSGGGAYEQYF. The CDR3 nucleotides are TGTGCCAGCAGCTCTAGCGGAGGGGGTGCATACGAGCAGTACTTC.

The chain couples TRBV4-2 to TRBJ2-7; 8 bases align to TRBD1. The CDR3 runs to 16 residues. The V gene end was trimmed by 3 bases and the J gene end by 2 bases; junction bases not matched to a gene: 9. CDR1 and CDR2 (germline): LGHNA, YNFKEQ. The CDR3 spells CASSHGRGPLTYEQYF. DNA for the CDR3: TGTGCCAGCAGCCATGGCAGGGGGCCCCTTACCTACGAGCAGTACTTC.

V usage is TRBV4-1 and J usage is TRBJ2-1; D remains ambiguous. Germline lookup yields CDR1 MGHRA and CDR2 YSYEKL. The V end was cut by 1 base, the J end by 2 bases, with 12 bases between. The CDR3 is 16 amino acids. CDR3 nucleotides: TGCGCCAGCAGCCAAGTCGACATGATAACCTACAATGAGCAGTTCTTC. Protein sequence: CASSQVDMITYNEQFF.

This clone was observed a few times. This rearrangement joins TRBV7-9 to TRBJ1-2, with 8 bases that match TRBD1. The germline V gene has CDR1 SEHNR and CDR2 FQNEAQ (reference sequence). Trimming took 4 bases from V and 4 from J; bases not matched to a gene: 11. This CDR3 region has 16 residues. DNA for the CDR3: TGTGCCAGCAGCTCGGTGGACAGGGAGCCCATCTATGGCTACACCTTC. Amino acids: CASSSVDREPIYGYTF.

In its sample, this clone was seen once. The chain employs TRBV6-1 and TRBJ1-5; 8 bases line up with TRBD1. The V gene end was trimmed by 4 bases and the J gene end by 3 bases; junction bases not matched to a gene: 8. Germline CDR1 is MNHNS and CDR2 is SASEGT. CDR3 length: 16 residues. CDR3 residues: CASSGRQGNSNQPQHF. The CDR3 nucleotides are TGTGCCAGCAGTGGAAGACAGGGGAACTCCAATCAGCCCCAGCATTTT.

This clone was detected only once. J is TRBJ2-1 and V is TRBV5-6, with 8 positions matching TRBD1. Trimming cost V 6 bases and J 0 bases; bases outside gene matches: 14. The CDR3 runs to 18 residues. Germline assignment: CDR1 SGHDT and CDR2 YYEEEE. CDR3 sequence reads: CASISRLAGTGSYNEQFF. The CDR3 DNA reads as TGTGCCAGCATTAGCCGCCTGGCGGGGACAGGCTCCTACAATGAGCAGTTCTTC.